This TCR beta chain was recorded in a study of blood T cell repertoires in COVID-19. Germline V gene data show CDR1 as KGHDR and CDR2 as SFDVKD. V trimming: 6 bases; J trimming: 4 bases; junction bases outside the gene matches: 6. The CDR3 loop spans 14 amino acids. This table comes from immunoSEQ multiplex PCR, and its TCRdb copy is limited to in-frame clones, with some not included. The sample yields over 250,000 clones, around four fifths seen once. Sequenced: PBMCs or T cells enriched from blood (not recorded which). J is TRBJ2-3 and V is TRBV24-1; TRBD1 matches 7 bases. This clonotype originated in a man aged 25 to 40 with acute COVID-19. The CDR3 sequence: CATSLTGESDTQYF. DNA for the CDR3: TGTGCCACCAGTCTCACAGGGGAATCAGATACGCAGTATTTT.